This TCR beta chain appears in the sequencing data of a study of cytomegalovirus exposure and HLA in healthy donors (dated by TCRdb to about 2017). Background on the whole study: An earlier analysis of some 620 of the donors reported about 300 Gb of sequence data and 117 million unique TCR beta sequences obtained from about 179 million T cells. Roughly 300 gigabases of sequencing data and approximately 85 million unique TCR sequences were included in an early release covering under 650 HLA-typed donors. Among the roughly 390 genotyped donors, approximately 81% belonged to the genetic ancestry cluster associated with self-reported Caucasian donors. The study aimed to test whether signatures of past pathogen exposure could be identified by cataloging public T cell receptors. The study used immunosequencing to profile the T cell repertoires of about 670 subjects and linked those repertoires to cytomegalovirus serostatus. A separate validation cohort of 100 to 150 different subjects was used in addition to the roughly 720-subject first cohort. To predict cytomegalovirus infection status, the study combined high-throughput TCR immunosequencing, statistical association of individual TCRs with disease status, and machine learning. To study patterns of TCR occurrence, a later analysis re-analyzed previously published TCR beta repertoires from 666 donors and added high-resolution HLA genotyping. Rather than drawing on any new phenotypic data, the later analysis identified candidate immune exposures from TCR beta sequences and the way those sequences occurred across donors. To decide whether each TCR beta V gene segment behaved as functional or pseudogenic, an earlier analysis of fewer than 750 of the donors relied on high-throughput TCR beta sequencing. Alongside the repertoire data, information on donor age, sex, ethnicity and CMV serostatus was compiled. A later genetic analysis took genome-wide SNP genotypes for about 55% of the 666 donors and used that subset as a discovery cohort. All discovery cohort repertoires had been generated on a single sequencing platform. Both class I and class II loci were covered by HLA typing, at four-digit resolution. The number of typed donors differed by locus: about 629-640 for A, B, C, DRB1 and DQB1; 500 to 550 for DQA1; around 610 for DPA1; and some 450 for DPB1. Roughly 5 DR-DQ haplotypes were treated as single units for association and clustering because of strong linkage in the cohort. Among some 400 genotyped donors of the cohort, an average of approximately 200,000 unique TCR beta nucleotide sequences was sequenced per donor, of which about 19% were non-productive.

V and J are truncated by 2 bases and 8 bases respectively, leaving an intervening sequence of 16 bases. For CDR1 and CDR2, the germline V gene lists SGDLS and YYNGEE. Measured from the cysteine to the phenylalanine, the CDR3 is 14 residues long. CDR3 DNA only is kept here, 42 bases in frame from base 1. A note on this clone: Its recognized antigen is unknown. The input lacks base qualities; no much larger clone sits a single base away.

The cohort consisted of 600 or so healthy bone marrow donors. At the time of sampling, every cohort member was nominally healthy, though immune exposures that went unrecorded were likely present. The donor was CMV seropositive and belonged to the group of some 290 seropositive cohort members. Each donor provided a peripheral blood sample, and peripheral blood mononuclear cells were used for TCR beta sequencing. Genomic DNA extraction from the blood cell samples was performed with the Qiagen DNeasy Blood Extraction Kit. The paper's findings and limits, for the study overall: A later analysis reported that several top co-occurrence clusters appeared linked to parvovirus B19, influenza, CMV and Epstein-Barr virus. A group of highly shared sequence variants was considered likely to be a technical artifact of the sequencing pipeline. While some public TCRs were present in many individuals, most TCR sequences turned up only very rarely across donors. In an earlier analysis of several hundred of the donors, most TCR beta V segments were observed in productive rearrangements about 87% or about 30% of the time, broadly matching IMGT annotations. The classifier was reported to diagnose cytomegalovirus status with high specificity and sensitivity in both the original and validation cohorts. A later analysis found that TCR association rates varied across HLA loci, with DRB1 alleles showing the most associated TCRs and HLA-C alleles the fewest. Most CMV-associated TCR beta chains appeared to be HLA-restricted in a later analysis, and the HLA associations seemed to be driven largely by CMV exposure. The study listed 150 to 200 TCR beta chains as associated with cytomegalovirus. In a later analysis, HLA-associated TCR beta chains showed more clonal expansion and lower generation probabilities than non-associated chains that were equally common. Strong co-occurrence of HLA alleles, especially DR and DQ, made assigning TCR associations to individual alleles difficult. Because the 87-base-pair reads could not distinguish some IMGT-functional V segments, including TRBV6-2 and TRBV6-3, those segments were excluded. An association between a missense DCLRE1C variant and V-gene and J-gene trimming of TCR beta chains was found in a later genetic analysis and replicated in an independent cohort. CMV serostatus was the only immune exposure information available for the cohort. Linkage disequilibrium might explain the correlated functional status among segregating V segments, but an unknown experimental factor could not be excluded. Because HLA typing was unavailable for some donors at each locus, only the typed subset was used in association tests. A further reported finding was that TCR beta sequences accurately predicted the HLA-A and HLA-B alleles for most subjects in the first cohort. The presence/absence analyses assumed that sequencing depth was roughly uniform across donors, and that assumption may not be true. The earlier analysis of fewer than 750 of the donors excluded some 16 rarely observed V segments, including chromosome 9 orphons, because counts were too low. This cohort had only TCR beta chains sequenced, and the lack of alpha or paired-chain data limited which features could be detected. A few of the identified cytomegalovirus-associated TCR beta chains were confirmed in vitro to be specific for cytomegalovirus antigens. A later analysis associated 15,000 to 20,000 TCR beta sequences with specific HLA alleles at a false discovery rate of 0.05. According to the authors, the approach could potentially be generalized to other disease states and immunological phenotypes. In a later genetic analysis, fewer N-insertions in productive TCRs were reported among donors in an Asian-associated ancestry cluster than the roughly 700-donor mean.

The library was built by means of the immunoSEQ multiplex PCR assay. For the multiplex PCR, a mixture combining 60 forward primers for TCR Vbeta segments and 13 reverse primers for TCR Jbeta segments was used. The CDR3 region of rearranged TCR beta genes was amplified from genomic DNA by a multiplex PCR assay. On the Illumina HiSeq System, the amplified TCR beta libraries were sequenced as 87-base-pair reads. Turning to the authors' computational methods: In a later analysis, some 80 million unique TCR beta chains were counted across the 500 to 700 repertoires, and approximately 9.9 million of these chains were shared by at least two donors. Raw reads were error-corrected and collapsed into unique sequences with a nearest-neighbor algorithm that merged closely related sequences to remove PCR and sequencing errors. V, D and J gene segments were assigned by aligning CDR3 sequences to IMGT reference sequences. For a sequence to be retained, a match of at least six nucleotides to both a V gene segment and a J gene segment was required. A rearrangement was called productive if the CDR3 had no stop codons and remained in frame with V and J, and every other rearrangement was called non-productive. Following IMGT convention, CDR3 was defined as the stretch from the second conserved V-encoded cysteine up to the conserved J-encoded phenylalanine. Sequences without an unambiguous match to a single V gene segment were excluded from the earlier analysis of approximately 560 of the donors. In an earlier analysis of around 590 of the donors, a V segment was called functional when productive rearrangements were above 56.7%, and segregating when the standard deviation between donors exceeded 5%. A statistical classification framework was built to diagnose cytomegalovirus status from the catalog of TCR beta chain sequences. In a later analysis, TCR nucleotide sequences were compared against IMGT/GENE-DB human TR gene sequences so that V and J genes could be assigned. Using the TCRdist pipeline, a later analysis assigned CDR3 sequences along with most-parsimonious VDJ recombination scenarios. In a later analysis, every TCR beta chain was defined by the combination of its CDR3 amino acid sequence and its V-gene family, and reads without a unique V-gene family were dropped. In a later analysis, several hundred highly shared, low-generation-probability nucleotide sequences were removed to address suspected cross-contamination and a sequencing artifact. In a later analysis, a clonal expansion index for each public chain was calculated from normalized within-repertoire ranks of inferred template counts. In a later analysis, generation probabilities were computed using a VDJ recombination model fitted to out-of-frame rearrangements, and the results were checked against IGoR. In a later analysis, TCR-TCR, TCR-HLA and TCR-CMV co-occurrence was scored with hypergeometric tests, and a repertoire-size bias correction was applied to TCR pairs. To estimate false discovery rates, a later analysis permuted the HLA or CMV assignments 20 times. A later analysis grouped co-occurring TCRs with DBSCAN, adding TCRdist sequence similarity when clustering within HLA-allele-positive subsets. Repertoires with fewer than 30,000 or more than 120,000 public chains, plus five repertoires with anomalous nucleotide sharing, were excluded from co-occurrence clustering. TCRdb limited this immuneACCESS table to in-frame rearrangements with V and J called. A share of clones is missing; checked studies link under half to unresolved V genes, and the rest is unexplained. V, J and clone size are taken as reported in that table, and D and trimming were inferred from the DNA itself. In all, the sample holds 95,000 to 150,000 clones, and around 77% of those were seen once. Around 13% of the sample goes to the ten largest clones.

The specimen sequenced was PBMCs. The receptor comes from a woman in her 40s in good health and CMV-seropositive. The chain is assembled from TRBV9 and TRBJ1-2; 5 matching bases give a weak D call of TRBD1. The sequence in DNA is TGTGCCAGCAGCGTCCCGGCAGGGAGGTCGGGCTACACCTTC. It codes for CASSVPAGRSGYTF. Reference TRBV9 and TRBJ1-2 genes cover what lies past the CDR3, so the full variable domain is DSGVTQTPKHLITATGQRVTLRCSPRSGDLSVYWYQQSLDQGLQFLIQYYNGEERAKGNILERFSAQQFPDLHSELNLSSLELGDSALYFCASSVPAGRSGYTFGSGTRLTVV.